A single sample is the source of the 21 T cell receptor beta chains below, sequenced in a study of blood T cell repertoires in COVID-19. The repertoire was sequenced with immunoSEQ multiplex PCR; TCRdb's copy has only in-frame clones and lacks some. The sample yields fewer than 350,000 clones, 85% seen once. The sample comprised PBMCs or T cells enriched from blood (not recorded which). The receptor set was obtained from a woman aged 50 to 65 who had recovered from COVID-19.

The chain has TRBV7-9 and TRBJ1-5, with D unresolved. CDR1 is SEHNR and CDR2 is FQNEAQ in the germline V gene (reference sequence). V shed 6 bases and J shed 0 bases, with 9 bases lying between them. This CDR3 spans 14 amino acids. DNA of the CDR3: TGTGCCAGCAGTTTACAGTATAGCAATCAGCCCCAGCATTTT. As protein: CASSLQYSNQPQHF.

The CDR3 region is CASSMGTHSNQPQHF. In DNA form, the CDR3 reads TGTGCCAGCAGTATGGGGACACATAGCAATCAGCCCCAGCATTTT. The chain links TRBV2 to TRBJ1-5; D may be TRBD1 (6 bases). Per germline, CDR1 SNHLY and CDR2 FYNNEI. The ends were cut back, 5 bases at V and 0 bases at J, with 11 bases in the middle. The CDR3 extends over 15 amino acids.

This clone came up once. The chain carries TRBV4-1 and TRBJ1-6; D remains ambiguous. This CDR3 region has 18 residues. Trimming stripped 3 bases from V and 7 bases from J, with 22 bases between. Germline V gene data show CDR1 as MGHRA and CDR2 as YSYEKL. CDR3: CASSHGGEGRYRNSPLHF. The CDR3 DNA follows: TGCGCCAGCAGCCATGGCGGGGAGGGTCGATATAGGAATTCACCCCTCCACTTT.

This chain connects TRBV9 to TRBJ1-2; D call uncertain. The CDR3 spans 13 residues. V dropped 0 bases and J dropped 5 bases, with 8 bases sitting between them. CDR1 is SGDLS and CDR2 is YYNGEE in the germline V gene. DNA for the CDR3: TGTGCCAGCAGCGTAGAGGGCGGGTATGGCTACACCTTC. It encodes CASSVEGGYGYTF.

The chain is built from TRBV28 and TRBJ1-2; TRBD1 might be the D (5 bases). Between the trimmed V and J ends, which lost 5 bases and 4 bases, there was a span of 11 bases. The CDR3 loop spans 13 amino acids. Germline values: CDR1 MDHEN, CDR2 SYDVKM. The DNA of the CDR3 is TGTGCCAGCAGTCCCGCGGGACCCTATGGCTACACCTTC. Protein product: CASSPAGPYGYTF.

This chain uses TRBV19 with TRBJ2-3; TRBD1 matches 9 bases. Looked up from germline, CDR1 is LNHDA and CDR2 is SQIVND (reference sequence). V dropped 3 bases and J dropped 4; count of bases not matched to a gene: 5. This CDR3 has 15 residues. CDR3 amino acids: CASSISDRGADTQYF. Here the CDR3 DNA reads TGTGCCAGTAGTATTTCGGACAGGGGAGCAGATACGCAGTATTTT.

The chain uses TRBV6-6 and TRBJ1-1; D ambiguous. The germline CDR1 and CDR2 sequences are MNHNY and SVGAGI (reference sequence). V lost 2 bases to trimming and J lost 2 bases, with 9 bases between them. The CDR3 sequence is 14 residues long. CDR3 sequence reads: CASSYGPINTEAFF. CDR3 bases: TGTGCCAGCAGTTACGGGCCAATCAACACTGAAGCTTTCTTT.

The V call is TRBV5-1, the J call TRBJ2-5, with 7 bases that match TRBD2. The germline CDR1 and CDR2 sequences are SGHRS and YFSETQ. The CDR3 extends over 12 amino acids. The V and J ends lost 5 bases and 9 bases, in that order; junction bases with no gene match: 7. The DNA of the CDR3 is TGCGCCAGCAGGGGGACTACAGGCGCCCAGTACTTC. As protein: CASRGTTGAQYF.

This rearrangement joins TRBV7-9 to TRBJ1-2; no clear D. The CDR3 is 13 amino acids. Germline assignment: CDR1 SEHNR and CDR2 FQNEAQ (reference sequence). Trimming stripped 5 bases from V and 8 bases from J, with 15 bases between. CDR3 loop: CASSPEGRRGYTF. The CDR3 DNA is TGTGCCAGCAGCCCAGAGGGAAGGAGGGGCTACACCTTC.

The chain couples TRBV2 to TRBJ2-5, with D maybe TRBD1 (5 bases). Germline V gene lookup returns CDR1 SNHLY and CDR2 FYNNEI. V lost 4 bases to trimming and J lost 1 base, with 7 bases between them. This CDR3 is built from 13 residues. The CDR3 DNA sequence: TGTGCCAGCAGTGGTGGGGCCCAAGAGACCCAGTACTTC. Its translation: CASSGGAQETQYF.

The genes are TRBV18 and TRBJ1-1, with D possibly matching TRBD1 (5 bases). The CDR3 sequence is 13 residues long. V gave up 5 bases and J gave up 1 base, with 8 bases separating them. Looked up from germline, CDR1 is KGHSH and CDR2 is LQKENI. CDR3: CASSTGENTEAFF. Written as DNA, the CDR3 is TGTGCCAGCTCAACAGGCGAGAACACTGAAGCTTTCTTT.

The chain carries TRBV9 and TRBJ2-1; D is perhaps TRBD2 (6 bases). The germline V gene has CDR1 SGDLS and CDR2 YYNGEE. V was clipped by 1 base and J by 3 bases, with 14 bases between them. The CDR3 runs 16 residues. The CDR3 bases are TGTGCCAGCAGCGTAACTCCGGGAGCAGGCTACAATGAGCAGTTCTTC. Protein product: CASSVTPGAGYNEQFF.

This sequence joins TRBV13 and TRBJ2-1; TRBD1 aligns across 8 bases. The germline V gene has CDR1 PRHDT and CDR2 FYEKMQ (reference sequence). After removal of 5 bases from V and 6 bases from J, the junction contained 6 bases not matched to a gene. The CDR3 sequence is 14 residues long. The CDR3 sequence is CASSPGTGLNEQFF. CDR3 DNA: TGTGCCAGCAGCCCCGGGACAGGCCTCAATGAGCAGTTCTTC. The entire variable domain, with the rest obtained from reference TRBV13 and TRBJ2-1, is as follows: AAGVIQSPRHLIKEKRETATLKCYPIPRHDTVYWYQQGPGQDPQFLISFYEKMQSDKGSIPDRFSAQQFSDYHSELNMSSLELGDSALYFCASSPGTGLNEQFFGPGTRLTVL.

The chain uses TRBV28 and TRBJ2-7, with 7 nucleotides matching TRBD1. The CDR3 has 17 amino acids. The V segment lost 1 base and the J segment 4 bases; nucleotides outside the gene matches: 13. In germline, CDR1 is MDHEN, CDR2 SYDVKM. In DNA, the CDR3 is TGTGCCAGCAGTTTATTTTATAGGGGACAGACAAATTACGAGCAGTACTTC. Translating gives CASSLFYRGQTNYEQYF.

The chain employs TRBV29-1 and TRBJ2-1, with 8 bases that match TRBD1. From germline, CDR1 is SQVTM and CDR2 ANQGSEA. V lost 6 bases, J lost 0 bases, and 16 bases stayed unmatched. CDR3 length: 18 residues. CDR3 DNA: TGCAGCGTCTCAACGGTGGCAGGGGGCTTGAGCTCCTACAATGAGCAGTTCTTC. Translating it yields CSVSTVAGGLSSYNEQFF.

The chain recombines TRBV19 with TRBJ2-5; the D is unclear. Germline V gene data show CDR1 as LNHDA and CDR2 as SQIVND (reference sequence). The CDR3 has 13 amino acids. Deletions cut 4 bases from V and 0 bases from J, with 6 bases between. The CDR3 bases are TGTGCCAGTAGTACCCAAAACCAAGAGACCCAGTACTTC. It encodes CASSTQNQETQYF.

V is TRBV13 and J is TRBJ2-7, with a weak D call TRBD2 (6 bases). Germline loops: CDR1 PRHDT, CDR2 FYEKMQ (reference sequence). V was clipped by 5 bases and J by 5 bases, with 13 bases between them. This CDR3 is 13 amino acids long. CDR3 loop: CASSANWEDEQYF. CDR3 bases: TGTGCCAGCAGCGCTAACTGGGAGGACGAGCAGTACTTC.

CDR3: CASSLARAGDTGELFF. The CDR3 DNA reads TGTGCCAGCAGCTTGGCCAGGGCAGGGGACACCGGGGAGCTGTTTTTT. V and J are TRBV5-4 and TRBJ2-2, with D maybe TRBD1 (6 bases). The V gene's germline CDR1 is SGHNT and CDR2 YYREEE (reference sequence). V was trimmed by 0 bases and J by 3 bases, leaving 12 bases between them. This CDR3 is built from 16 residues.

The chain has TRBV5-8 and TRBJ1-2; the D gene is possibly TRBD1 (5 bases). CDR1 is SGHTS, CDR2 YDEGEE, per germline. Between the trimmed V and J ends, which lost 6 bases and 2 bases, there was a span of 11 bases. The CDR3 consists of 13 residues. CDR3 loop: CASTFDSNYGYTF. CDR3 in DNA: TGTGCCAGCACCTTCGACAGCAACTATGGCTACACCTTC.

The J gene is TRBJ2-1, the V gene TRBV5-5; TRBD1 agrees at 7 bases. CDR1 and CDR2 (germline): SGHKS, YYEKEE (reference sequence). The junction had 14 bases not matched to a gene; V was cut back by 2 bases and J by 9 bases. This CDR3 comprises 16 residues. DNA for the CDR3: TGTGCCAGCAGCTTAGGGGGCCCTGGAATAATTGGTGAGCAGTTCTTC. It yields the protein CASSLGGPGIIGEQFF.

In regard to this clone: This sample also contains other DNA sequences that code for the same CDR3. J is TRBJ1-5 and V is TRBV18, with D perhaps TRBD1 (5 bases). The V end was cut by 2 bases, the J end by 2 bases, with 7 bases between. Germline CDR1 is KGHSH and CDR2 is LQKENI. The CDR3 is 14 residues long. In nucleotides, the CDR3 is TGTGCCAGCTCACCAGGAGGGGGCAATCAGCCCCAGCATTTT. Translating it yields CASSPGGGNQPQHF.